Following are 30 T cell receptor beta chains from one sample sequenced in a study of T cell changes during pregnancy in multiple sclerosis. Assay used: immunoSEQ multiplex PCR; TCRdb lists only in-frame clones, some missing. Of tens of thousands of clones detected, 89% appear once; the ten largest clones hold about 1%. Sample: peripheral blood, taken in the first trimester of pregnancy. These TCRs come from a female donor in good health, enrolled as a control in a pregnancy study.

CDR3 protein: CASRSNTDTQYF. The DNA of the CDR3 is TGTGCCAGCAGGTCCAACACAGATACGCAGTATTTT. The genes are TRBV6-5 and TRBJ2-3; no clear D gene. The CDR3 is 12 amino acids. The V gene lost 6 bases and the J gene lost 2 bases, with 6 bases spanning the gap. Germline CDR1 and CDR2: MNHEY and SVGAGI.

The chain couples TRBV28 to TRBJ1-2; D call uncertain. Germline V gene lookup returns CDR1 MDHEN and CDR2 SYDVKM. The ends were cut back, 6 bases at V and 1 base at J, with 6 bases in the middle. The CDR3 has 12 amino acids. CDR3 amino acids: CASRTGNYGYTF. CDR3 DNA: TGTGCCAGCAGGACGGGTAACTATGGCTACACCTTC.

The chain combines TRBV19 with TRBJ1-5, with TRBD1 matching over 8 bases. The CDR3 is made up of 17 amino acids. V gave up 4 bases and J gave up 1 base; unmatched junction bases: 9. The V gene's germline CDR1 is LNHDA and CDR2 SQIVND (reference sequence). The CDR3 region is CASSTHTTGESNQPQHF. The CDR3 bases are TGTGCCAGTAGTACTCACACGACAGGGGAAAGCAATCAGCCCCAGCATTTT. Complete variable domain (other parts from reference TRBV19 and TRBJ1-5): DGGITQSPKYLFRKEGQNVTLSCEQNLNHDAMYWYRQDPGQGLRLIYYSQIVNDFQKGDIAEGYSVSREKKESFPLTVTSAQKNPTAFYLCASSTHTTGESNQPQHFGDGTRLSIL.

V gene TRBV7-9 combines with J gene TRBJ2-7; 7 bases line up with TRBD2. The germline V gene has CDR1 SEHNR and CDR2 FQNEAQ (reference sequence). This CDR3 region has 15 residues. The junction had 12 bases not matched to a gene; V was cut back by 5 bases and J by 5 bases. CDR3: CASSRTPGGRNEQYF. The CDR3 DNA reads as TGTGCCAGCAGCAGAACCCCGGGGGGTCGGAACGAGCAGTACTTC.

The V call is TRBV15, the J call TRBJ2-3, with a weak D call TRBD1 (5 bases). This CDR3 is 15 amino acids long. The germline V gene encodes CDR1 LNHNV and CDR2 YYDKDF (reference sequence). V lost 1 base to trimming and J lost 0 bases, with 8 bases between them. The CDR3 DNA is TGTGCCACCAGCAGAGGGGGCGCTAGCACAGATACGCAGTATTTT. Translation gives CATSRGGASTDTQYF.

This clone has a handful of counts. V and J are TRBV25-1 and TRBJ1-2; TRBD1 might be the D (5 bases). V lost 8 bases and J 0 bases, leaving 10 bases between the germline ends. Germline CDR1 MGHDK, CDR2 SYGVNS. This CDR3 has 13 residues. The CDR3 sequence is CASGADPNYGYTF. The CDR3 DNA follows: TGTGCCAGCGGGGCGGATCCTAACTATGGCTACACCTTC.

Note on this clone: The same CDR3 also results from other DNA sequences found in this sample. The J gene is TRBJ2-7, the V gene TRBV7-2; the D gene is possibly TRBD1 (6 bases). Looked up from germline, CDR1 is SGHTA and CDR2 is FQGNSA. This CDR3 is 14 amino acids long. V was clipped by 2 bases and J by 2 bases, with 10 bases between them. CDR3 coding DNA: TGTGCCAGCAGCTTATCAGGGGTTACCTACGAGCAGTACTTC. Its translation: CASSLSGVTYEQYF.

This chain connects TRBV2 to TRBJ1-2; TRBD1 matches 9 bases. CDR1 SNHLY and CDR2 FYNNEI come from the germline V gene. The V and J ends lost 7 bases and 0 bases, in that order; junction bases with no gene match: 6. The CDR3 spans 15 residues. CDR3 nucleotide sequence: TGTGCCAGCATGGACAGGGGCGGTACTAACTATGGCTACACCTTC. Its translation: CASMDRGGTNYGYTF.

Details on this clone: In the same sample, other DNA sequences code for this CDR3. The J gene is TRBJ1-3, the V gene TRBV28; D unresolved. The CDR3 is 14 amino acids. Germline V gene lookup returns CDR1 MDHEN and CDR2 SYDVKM. Trimming removed 2 bases from V and 0 bases from J, with 5 bases in between. The CDR3 bases are TGTGCCAGCAGTTTACCGGGCTCTGGAAACACCATATATTTT. Protein product: CASSLPGSGNTIYF.

The J gene is TRBJ2-3, the V gene TRBV7-2, with a tentative D call TRBD2 (5 bases). This CDR3 is built from 15 residues. Between the trimmed V and J ends, which lost 3 bases and 7 bases, there was a span of 17 bases. The germline gives CDR1 SGHTA, CDR2 FQGNSA. Here the CDR3 DNA reads TGTGCCAGCAGCTTGGGCACGAGGGTAGGAAATACGCAGTATTTT. It is translated as CASSLGTRVGNTQYF.

V and J are TRBV9 and TRBJ1-2; the D is unclear. Trimming pared 2 bases from V and 8 bases from J, leaving 10 bases between. In germline, CDR1 is SGDLS, CDR2 YYNGEE. The CDR3 totals 12 residues. The CDR3 is CASSVSAGGYTF. CDR3 bases: TGTGCCAGCAGCGTCTCAGCGGGGGGCTACACCTTC.

V gene TRBV7-6 combines with J gene TRBJ2-1; TRBD2 matches at 9 bases. From germline, CDR1 is SGHVS and CDR2 FNYEAQ. The CDR3 covers 13 residues. Trimming removed 5 bases from V and 8 bases from J; junction bases left unmatched: 4. CDR3: CASSRTSVYEQFF. Here the CDR3 DNA reads TGTGCCAGCAGCCGGACTAGCGTCTATGAGCAGTTCTTC.

Points on this clone: The junction departs from the called germline gene at one end, perhaps through a read error. This chain connects TRBV5-4 to TRBJ2-1, with TRBD2 as a possible D gene (6 bases). CDR1 and CDR2 (germline): SGHNT, YYREEE (reference sequence). The CDR3 length is 13 residues. DNA of the CDR3: TGCGCCAGTAGAAGGGACTCTCACAATGAGCAGTTCTTC. Its translation: CASRRDSHNEQFF.

This chain links TRBV11-3 with TRBJ1-2; D might be TRBD1 (6 bases). Between the trimmed V and J ends, which lost 1 base and 0 bases, there was a span of 21 bases. CDR3 length: 19 amino acids. Germline CDR1 and CDR2: SGHNT and YENEEA. CDR3 sequence reads: CASSLAPAGGEGANYGYTF. The CDR3 DNA sequence: TGTGCCAGCAGCTTAGCCCCCGCGGGGGGCGAGGGGGCTAACTATGGCTACACCTTC.

This chain uses TRBV4-3 with TRBJ2-7; TRBD1 agrees at 7 bases. Trimming cost V 1 base and J 4 bases; bases outside gene matches: 4. The germline gives CDR1 LGHNA, CDR2 YSLEER. The CDR3 loop spans 14 amino acids. The CDR3 coding sequence is TGCGCCAGCAGCCAAGTAGGGGGCGAGTACGAGCAGTACTTC. Its translation: CASSQVGGEYEQYF.

The chain employs TRBV13 and TRBJ2-1, with TRBD1 identical over 8 bases. Germline V lookup: CDR1 PRHDT, CDR2 FYEKMQ (reference sequence). The length of the CDR3 is 15 residues. Unmatched junction bases numbered 8, after V lost 4 bases and J lost 6 bases. In DNA form, the CDR3 reads TGTGCCAGCAGCTATGGACAGGGAAGCTTCAATGAGCAGTTCTTC. Translation gives CASSYGQGSFNEQFF.

The chain couples TRBV12-5 to TRBJ2-5, with TRBD2 matching over 16 bases. CDR1 and CDR2 (germline): LGHNT, FRNRAP. Losses at the gene ends were 7 bases for V and 3 bases for J; bases not matched to a gene: 2. This CDR3 is built from 15 residues. DNA for the CDR3: TGTGCTAGTGTCGGGACTAGCGGGGGGGAAGAGACCCAGTACTTC. Translated, it gives CASVGTSGGEETQYF.

The chain joins TRBV28 to TRBJ2-1; D is perhaps TRBD2 (6 bases). The CDR3 is 13 amino acids. V shed 10 bases and J shed 8 bases, with 18 bases lying between them. CDR1 is MDHEN and CDR2 is SYDVKM in the germline V gene. The chain's CDR3 is CAIVRDSPHEQFF. In DNA, the CDR3 is TGTGCCATCGTCCGGGACTCCCCTCATGAGCAGTTCTTC.

A single count supports this clone. The junction departs from germline at one end; a sequencing error may be responsible. V is TRBV7-8 and J is TRBJ1-2, with D uncertain. The germline V gene encodes CDR1 SGHVS and CDR2 FQNEAQ. The CDR3 is 13 residues long. The CDR3 DNA follows: TGTGCCAGCAGCTTAGGTCGCGACACAACCAGGCGTTTC. Encoded protein: CASSLGRDTTRRF. The full variable domain, its missing parts supplied by reference TRBV7-8 and TRBJ1-2, is GAGVSQSPRYKVAKRGQDVALRCDPISGHVSLFWYQQALGQGPEFLTYFQNEAQLDKSGLPSDRFFAERPEGSVSTLKIQRTQQEDSAVYLCASSLGRDTTRRFGSGTRLTVV.

The chain couples TRBV4-2 to TRBJ2-1; the D gene is possibly TRBD2 (5 bases). CDR1 is LGHNA, CDR2 YNFKEQ, per germline. V gave up 4 bases and J gave up 0 bases, with 13 bases separating them. The length of the CDR3 is 16 residues. The CDR3 bases are TGTGCCAGCAGCCTTCTAGGGAGCAGCTCCTACAATGAGCAGTTCTTC. The encoded protein is CASSLLGSSSYNEQFF.

The chain uses TRBV7-9 and TRBJ1-1; D possibly corresponds to TRBD1 (6 bases). The CDR3 length is 13 residues. Germline V CDR1 and CDR2: SEHNR, FQNEAQ (reference sequence). Trimming took 4 bases from V and 3 from J, leaving 9 bases between them. Here the CDR3 DNA reads TGTGCCAGCAGCTCTCAGGGGTACACTGAAGCTTTCTTT. Protein product: CASSSQGYTEAFF.

In nucleotides, the CDR3 is TGTGCCAGCAGCTATCTACCGGGACAGGGGCCCCTGAATTCACCCCTCCACTTT. It yields the protein CASSYLPGQGPLNSPLHF. The chain recombines TRBV5-6 with TRBJ1-6, with 10 bases aligning to TRBD1. The CDR3 spans 18 residues. Germline lookup yields CDR1 SGHDT and CDR2 YYEEEE. Trimming cost V 3 bases and J 7 bases; bases outside gene matches: 13.

CDR3 coding DNA: TGTGCCAGCAGCTTGGAATTATACACCGGGGAGCTGTTTTTT. Translation gives CASSLELYTGELFF. The chain combines TRBV5-4 with TRBJ2-2; D unresolved. Trimming cost V 0 bases and J 3 bases, with 6 bases left between them. The CDR3 runs to 14 residues. Germline CDR1 and CDR2: SGHNT and YYREEE (reference sequence).

The chain combines TRBV9 with TRBJ2-3, with a weak D call TRBD2 (6 bases). CDR1 SGDLS and CDR2 YYNGEE come from the germline V gene. The CDR3 extends over 16 amino acids. Trimming pared 3 bases from V and 0 bases from J, leaving 14 bases between. The CDR3 here is CASSALVGTSTDTQYF. CDR3 bases: TGTGCCAGCAGCGCCTTGGTCGGGACTAGCACAGATACGCAGTATTTT.

J is TRBJ2-1 and V is TRBV28; possibly TRBD1 for D (6 bases). Germline CDR1 is MDHEN and CDR2 is SYDVKM. V was cut by 2 bases and J by 5 bases, with 13 bases left in between. There are 15 residues in the CDR3. The CDR3 here is CASSLGGLYNNEQFF. The CDR3 nucleotides read TGTGCCAGCAGTTTAGGGGGCCTGTACAACAATGAGCAGTTCTTC.

This clone came up a few times. The chain recombines TRBV7-9 with TRBJ1-1, with D unclear. The V end was cut by 2 bases, the J end by 1 base, with 8 bases between. CDR3 length equals 14 residues. CDR1 and CDR2 (germline): SEHNR, FQNEAQ (reference sequence). The CDR3 DNA reads as TGTGCCAGCAGCTTAACCGCCAGGAACACTGAAGCTTTCTTT. It translates to CASSLTARNTEAFF.

V usage is TRBV6-1 and J usage is TRBJ1-2; 7 bases match TRBD1. CDR1 is MNHNS, CDR2 SASEGT, per germline. The CDR3 contains 14 residues. With 5 bases clipped from V and 3 bases from J, the junction kept 6 bases outside the gene matches. CDR3 region: CASSTRTGDYGYTF. For the CDR3, the DNA is TGTGCCAGCAGTACTCGGACAGGCGACTATGGCTACACCTTC.

The V gene is TRBV15, the J gene TRBJ2-3; no reliable D call. The CDR3 loop spans 16 amino acids. Germline-derived CDR1 and CDR2 are LNHNV and YYDKDF (reference sequence). The V end lost 0 bases, the J end lost 1 base, and 11 bases lay between the germline ends. CDR3 loop: CATSRDKRGGTDTQYF. CDR3 DNA: TGTGCCACCAGCAGAGATAAGCGAGGAGGCACAGATACGCAGTATTTT.

The rearrangement uses TRBV6-1 and TRBJ2-5; D might be TRBD1 (5 bases). Germline V gene sequence: CDR1 MNHNS, CDR2 SASEGT. The V gene lost 4 bases and the J gene lost 6 bases, with 27 bases spanning the gap. The CDR3 loop spans 18 amino acids. This CDR3 is CASSGGHRAKRGEKTQYF. CDR3 DNA: TGTGCCAGCAGTGGTGGACACCGGGCGAAACGTGGTGAAAAGACCCAGTACTTC.

The chain employs TRBV7-2 and TRBJ1-2; 8 nucleotides match TRBD1. CDR3 length: 16 residues. Germline V gene sequence: CDR1 SGHTA, CDR2 FQGNSA. V gave up 5 bases and J gave up 5 bases; unmatched junction bases: 13. The CDR3 bases are TGTGCCAGCAGCCCTAGACGACAGGGGATAGGGTATGGCTACACCTTC. Protein sequence: CASSPRRQGIGYGYTF.